The 8 T cell receptor beta chains reported below all come from one sample, sequenced in a study of shared clonotypes between healthy human individuals. Clones were read by immunoSEQ multiplex PCR, and TCRdb kept only the in-frame ones, dropping some. Among around 1.5 million clones listed, approximately 98% were seen once. The sample taken for sequencing was naive CD4+ T cells sorted from blood. Subset in this sample: CD45RA+ positively selected. Source of these receptors: a man aged 30 to 39 in good health.

J is TRBJ2-7 and V is TRBV15; perhaps TRBD2 as D (6 bases). Germline CDR1 is LNHNV and CDR2 is YYDKDF (reference sequence). The CDR3 runs 15 residues. The V and J ends lost 3 bases and 1 base respectively, with 13 bases between them. The CDR3 region is CATSSEGDLSYEQYF. The CDR3 DNA reads as TGTGCCACCAGCAGCGAAGGGGACTTATCCTACGAGCAGTACTTC.

This clone was seen just once. The chain employs TRBV5-5 and TRBJ1-1; D gene uncertain. The germline V gene encodes CDR1 SGHKS and CDR2 YYEKEE (reference sequence). V was clipped by 4 bases and J by 0 bases, with 10 bases between them. CDR3 length: 14 residues. The chain's CDR3 is CASSVGMMNTEAFF. DNA for the CDR3: TGTGCCAGCAGCGTGGGGATGATGAACACTGAAGCTTTCTTT.

This clone was detected a few times. This chain joins TRBV10-1 and TRBJ1-3; D is ambiguous. The V end was cut by 4 bases, the J end by 0 bases, with 7 bases between. Germline V gives CDR1 WNHNN, CDR2 SYGVQD (reference sequence). CDR3 size: 14 residues. CDR3 bases: TGCGCCAGCAGTGGGGCAGGCTCTGGAAACACCATATATTTT. Translated, it gives CASSGAGSGNTIYF.

The count of this clone is one. The V and J genes are TRBV6-6 and TRBJ2-1; TRBD1 matches at 11 bases. Per the germline V gene, CDR1 is MNHNY and CDR2 is SVGAGI (reference sequence). V trimming: 5 bases; J trimming: 7 bases; junction bases outside the gene matches: 1. The CDR3 length is 13 residues. The CDR3 DNA sequence: TGTGCCAGCAGTGGGACAGGGGGTAATGAGCAGTTCTTC. Its protein product is CASSGTGGNEQFF.

This clone was observed once. V gene TRBV10-3 combines with J gene TRBJ2-7, with D possibly being TRBD1 (6 bases). CDR1 is ENHRY, CDR2 SYGVKD, per germline. This CDR3 spans 15 amino acids. V was trimmed by 10 bases and J by 2 bases, leaving 21 bases between them. CDR3: CATDNRQDTTYEQYF. The CDR3 nucleotides are TGTGCCACCGATAATAGACAGGATACAACCTACGAGCAGTACTTC.

The chain couples TRBV5-1 to TRBJ2-6; TRBD1 matches at 8 bases. This CDR3 has 17 amino acids. Germline V gives CDR1 SGHRS, CDR2 YFSETQ. Trimming at V came to 5 bases and at J to 1 base, leaving 8 bases not matched to a gene. CDR3: CASSLRDRTSGANVLTF. The CDR3 DNA follows: TGCGCCAGCAGTCTCCGGGACAGGACATCTGGGGCCAACGTCCTGACTTTC.

This clone was picked up one time. Within the sample, other DNA sequences also encode this same CDR3. CDR3 sequence reads: CASSDSGRNQPQHF. The DNA for the CDR3 is TGTGCCAGCAGTGATTCAGGGCGCAATCAGCCCCAGCATTTT. J is TRBJ1-5 and V is TRBV6-1, with D perhaps matching TRBD1 (5 bases). CDR3 size: 14 residues. Deletions cut 3 bases from V and 2 bases from J, with 8 bases between. Germline CDR1 and CDR2: MNHNS and SASEGT.

J is TRBJ1-5 and V is TRBV7-2; TRBD1 aligns across 7 bases. The V segment lost 5 bases and the J segment 2 bases; nucleotides outside the gene matches: 6. This CDR3 is built from 15 residues. CDR1 SGHTA and CDR2 FQGNSA come from the germline V gene. The CDR3 coding sequence is TGTGCCAGCAGCCGACAGGGAAGTGGCAATCAGCCCCAGCATTTT. Its translation: CASSRQGSGNQPQHF.